The 17 T cell receptor beta chains in this list originate from one sample, sequenced in a study of T cell repertoires in cytomegalovirus infection. TCRdb used MiXCR to reprocess the reads, holding one entry per CDR3 protein. The sample contains a few hundred thousand distinct CDR3 sequences, roughly 29% of which appear only once. The sample was PBMCs. The source is a human donor in good health (CMV status not recorded). Some clones in this sample may be carry-over from other donors' samples.

This clonotype was found many times. The gene calls are TRBV7-2 and TRBJ2-7; a possible D gene is TRBD2 (7 bases). Trimming left V 2 bases short and J 2 bases short, with 10 bases between. CDR1 SGHTA and CDR2 FQGNSA come from the germline V gene. The CDR3 totals 14 residues. CDR3 protein: CASSLQGRAYEQYF. The CDR3 nucleotides read TGTGCCAGCAGCTTACAGGGGAGGGCCTACGAGCAGTACTTC.

This clonotype was detected ten times or more. The V call is TRBV7-2, the J call TRBJ2-5; D gene unclear. The CDR3 spans 13 residues. V was trimmed by 8 bases and J by 2 bases, leaving 12 bases between them. The germline gives CDR1 SGHTA, CDR2 FQGNSA. The CDR3, as DNA: TGTGCCAGCGCCAAAGTAAATCAAGAGACCCAGTACTTC. Translating gives CASAKVNQETQYF.

The chain joins TRBV27 to TRBJ2-7; D call uncertain. The CDR3 extends over 15 amino acids. Trimming took 2 bases from V and 2 from J, leaving 13 bases between them. Looked up from germline, CDR1 is MNHEY and CDR2 is SMNVEV (reference sequence). The CDR3 here is CASSLGAGPAYEQYF. CDR3 DNA sequence: TGTGCCAGCAGTTTAGGCGCAGGACCGGCCTACGAGCAGTACTTC.

This clonotype turned up a few times. Written as DNA, the CDR3 is TGTGCCAGCAGCTTAGAAGGGACACGGGGCTACACCTTC. It yields the protein CASSLEGTRGYTF. The rearrangement links TRBV7-2 to TRBJ1-2; D perhaps matches TRBD1 (6 bases). The germline V and J ends were trimmed by 1 base and 8 bases, with 11 bases remaining between them. The V gene's germline CDR1 is SGHTA and CDR2 FQGNSA. The length of the CDR3 is 13 residues.

This clonotype was seen at least ten times. The V gene is TRBV7-2, the J gene TRBJ1-1; no clear D gene. This CDR3 has 12 residues. CDR1 and CDR2 (germline): SGHTA, FQGNSA. The V end was cut by 1 base, the J end by 6 bases, with 6 bases between. In DNA, the CDR3 is TGTGCCAGCAGCTTAGAATTTGCTGAAGCTTTCTTT. Translating gives CASSLEFAEAFF.

This clonotype showed up just a few times. This chain joins TRBV19 and TRBJ2-7; 8 bases line up with TRBD1. The germline gives CDR1 LNHDA, CDR2 SQIVND (reference sequence). V trimming: 4 bases; J trimming: 0 bases; junction bases outside the gene matches: 2. The CDR3 is 14 amino acids. This CDR3 reads CASSTGGLSYEQYF. The CDR3 DNA sequence: TGTGCCAGTAGTACAGGGGGCCTCTCCTACGAGCAGTACTTC.

This clonotype was observed many times. Germline is not matched at one junction end, which may reflect a read error. The chain links TRBV6-5 to TRBJ2-1; 8 positions match TRBD2. This CDR3 contains 16 residues. CDR1 and CDR2 from the germline V gene are MNHEY and SVGAGI. CDR3 protein: CASSYVAGLSYSEQFF. The DNA for the CDR3 is TGTGCCAGCAGTTACGTAGCGGGACTCTCCTACAGTGAGCAGTTCTTC.

The gene calls are TRBV6-6 and TRBJ1-6; D is perhaps TRBD1 (6 bases). Germline V gives CDR1 MNHNY, CDR2 SVGAGI (reference sequence). Trimming left V 6 bases short and J 7 bases short, with 16 bases between. There are 15 residues in the CDR3. The CDR3 loop reads CASSPGSRGNSPLHF. Here the CDR3 DNA reads TGTGCCAGCAGCCCCGGATCGAGGGGGAATTCACCCCTCCACTTT.

This clonotype was counted a few times. The gene calls are TRBV7-2 and TRBJ2-5; the D gene is possibly TRBD1 (6 bases). CDR3 size: 13 residues. The germline V gene has CDR1 SGHTA and CDR2 FQGNSA. The V gene lost 5 bases and the J gene lost 4 bases, with 11 bases spanning the gap. CDR3 DNA: TGTGCCAGCAGCCAGGGGCCGCTAGAGACCCAGTACTTC. Protein product: CASSQGPLETQYF.

The V call is TRBV18, the J call TRBJ2-7; D is uncertain. Between the trimmed V and J ends, which lost 1 base and 1 base, there was a span of 14 bases. CDR3 size: 16 residues. Germline values: CDR1 KGHSH, CDR2 LQKENI. The chain's CDR3 is CASSPLLSWGSYEQYF. The CDR3 DNA is TGTGCCAGCTCACCACTTCTGTCGTGGGGTTCCTACGAGCAGTACTTC.

At least ten counts were recorded for this clonotype. J is TRBJ2-3 and V is TRBV7-2; D is uncertain. The CDR3 extends over 12 amino acids. The germline V gene has CDR1 SGHTA and CDR2 FQGNSA. The V gene lost 7 bases and the J gene lost 11 bases, with 16 bases spanning the gap. This chain's CDR3 is CASTPRMAMQYF. CDR3 DNA sequence: TGTGCCAGCACCCCTCGGATGGCTATGCAGTATTTT.

This chain uses TRBV7-6 with TRBJ1-5; 7 bases line up with TRBD1. The CDR3 extends over 15 amino acids. V shed 5 bases and J 6 bases; nucleotides not matched to a gene: 10. Germline assignment: CDR1 SGHVS and CDR2 FNYEAQ. The CDR3 region has the DNA TGTGCCAGCAGCCTCGACAGGGATTTCATTCAGCCCCAGCATTTT. It translates to CASSLDRDFIQPQHF.

There are a few counts of this clonotype. The DNA of the CDR3 is TGTGCCAGCAACCTGGGACAAACCCTGGGGACCGGGGAGCTGTTTTTT. Its translation: CASNLGQTLGTGELFF. The V call is TRBV12-3 or TRBV12-4, the J call TRBJ2-2; tentative D call: TRBD1 (6 bases). This CDR3 spans 16 amino acids. The V end lost 7 bases, the J end lost 5 bases, and 20 bases lay between the germline ends.

The V call is TRBV7-2, the J call TRBJ1-3; TRBD1 matches at 10 bases. This CDR3 is built from 17 residues. Germline CDR1 reads SGHTA; CDR2 reads FQGNSA. V was pared by 5 bases and J by 0 bases, with 7 bases of the junction left unmatched. In nucleotides, the CDR3 is TGTGCCAGCAGCGGAAGGGACAGGGGTTTCTCTGGAAACACCATATATTTT. This sequence encodes CASSGRDRGFSGNTIYF.

This clonotype was seen more than once but under ten times. The chain has TRBV11-3 and TRBJ2-3; possible D gene TRBD2, 6 bases. V was clipped by 5 bases and J by 3 bases, with 15 bases between them. CDR3 length: 15 amino acids. Looked up from germline, CDR1 is SGHNT and CDR2 is YENEEA. CDR3 loop: CASSPRGGKTDTQYF. CDR3 nucleotide sequence: TGTGCCAGCAGCCCACGAGGAGGGAAAACAGATACGCAGTATTTT.

In the case of this clonotype: A much larger clone lies one base from this, so it may be a read error. The gene calls are TRBV7-2 and TRBJ2-1; D call uncertain. Germline values: CDR1 SGHTA, CDR2 FQGNSA. This CDR3 contains 11 residues. CDR3 sequence: CASSSEYEQLF. The CDR3 coding sequence is TGTGCCAGCAGCTCGGAGTATGAGCAGCTCTTC.

The chain is built from TRBV6-6 and TRBJ1-2; 10 bases map to TRBD1. With V trimmed by 7 bases and J by 8 bases, 19 bases remained unmatched. The CDR3 has 17 amino acids. Germline V CDR1 and CDR2: MNHNY, SVGAGI (reference sequence). As DNA, the CDR3 is TGTGCCAGCATCGACCCGGCTGGGACAGGGGAATGGAGGGGCTACACCTTC. Amino acids: CASIDPAGTGEWRGYTF.